The subject of this entry is one T cell receptor (beta chain). The antigen is not known. This sample stems from a study of OX40 agonist ivuxolimab in advanced cancers. Looking at the study overall: People in dose escalation had one of these cancers: hepatocellular carcinoma, melanoma, renal cell or head and neck cancer. From 23 to 79 years was the age range, with a mean of around 56 years, and over 80% were male.

V was trimmed by 7 bases and J by 0 bases, leaving 16 bases between them. CDR1 is LNHDA and CDR2 is SQIVND in the germline V gene (reference sequence). The CDR3 loop spans 17 amino acids. The data were produced by immunoSEQ multiplex PCR, yet TCRdb's version contains in-frame clones alone and is incomplete. The sample has roughly 67,000 clones, roughly four fifths seen once. Overall study findings and caveats: Clonal expansion among partial responders at 0.1-3.0 mg/kg ranked near the lowest. The study observed clonal expansion of CD4+ and CD8+ blood T cells by week 6 at 0.1 to 3.0 mg/kg.

The origin of this receptor is an adult with an advanced solid tumor such as melanoma, head and neck, liver or kidney cancer. The gene calls are TRBV19 and TRBJ2-6; tentatively, D is TRBD1 or TRBD2 (5 bases each). This sample comprised CD4+ or CD8+ T cells sorted from blood, obtained in a trial of the OX40 agonist ivuxolimab. CDR3 loop: CASKEGLFSSGANVLTF. The CDR3, as DNA: TGTGCCAGTAAAGAGGGGCTGTTTAGCTCTGGGGCCAACGTCCTGACTTTC.